One and the same sample provided the 28 T cell receptor beta chains below, sequenced in a study of blood T cells in healthy people across ages. A second PCR of 7 to 11 cycles used a sample-barcoded 5' primer and a J-beta primer mix. TCRdb re-called the 5' RACE reads with MiXCR, one entry per CDR3 protein. The table records about 780,000 distinct CDR3 sequences, about half of them present only once. Sequencing used blood. The source is an elderly man in good health.

The CDR3 here is CASSYNRDRVYEQYF. CDR3 sequence (DNA): TGTGCCAGCAGCTACAACCGGGACAGGGTCTACGAGCAGTACTTC. This chain uses TRBV5-5 with TRBJ2-7; TRBD1 matches 9 bases. CDR3 length: 15 amino acids. The junction had 7 bases not matched to a gene; V was cut back by 3 bases and J by 3 bases. Germline loops: CDR1 SGHKS, CDR2 YYEKEE (reference sequence).

The chain couples TRBV21-1 to TRBJ1-5; TRBD1, the table's D call, lacks a check against the DNA. TRBV21-1 is marked as a pseudogene. The CDR3 is 15 amino acids. CDR3 in amino acids: CASSRRRRQNQPQHF. CDR3 nucleotide sequence: TGTGCCAGCAGCAGGCGGCGGAGACAGAATCAGCCCCAGCATTTT.

As to this clonotype: This may be a read error: a much more frequent sequence differs by one nucleotide. V usage is TRBV7-3 and J usage is TRBJ2-3, with 7 nucleotides matching TRBD2. In germline, CDR1 is SGHTA, CDR2 FQGTGA. The CDR3 has 16 amino acids. CDR3 in amino acids: CACSSTSGTHTDTQYF. As DNA, the CDR3 is TGTGCCTGCAGCTCCACGAGCGGGACCCACACAGATACGCAGTATTTT. The entire variable domain, with the rest obtained from reference TRBV7-3 and TRBJ2-3, is as follows: GAGVSQTPSNKVTEKGKYVELRCDPISGHTALYWYRQSLGQGPEFLIYFQGTGAADDSGLPNDRFFAVRPEGSVSTLKIQRTERGDSAVYLCACSSTSGTHTDTQYFGPGTRLTVL.

This clonotype showed up many times. This chain joins TRBV5-1 and TRBJ2-7; maybe TRBD1 (5 bases). Trimming took off 4 bases at V and 6 bases at J, with 17 bases between the two ends. The germline CDR1 and CDR2 sequences are SGHRS and YFSETQ. This CDR3 spans 14 amino acids. CDR3 coding DNA: TGCGCCAGCAGCCAGACAGATTTCCTAGGCGAGCAGTACTTC. Protein product: CASSQTDFLGEQYF.

The V and J genes are TRBV6-5 and TRBJ1-1; 8 positions match TRBD1. The CDR3 has 18 amino acids. Germline assignment: CDR1 MNHEY and CDR2 SVGAGI. The trim removed 0 bases at V and 4 bases at J, leaving 13 bases unmatched. CDR3 loop: CASSYSSGQGPHPTEAFF. The DNA for the CDR3 is TGTGCCAGCAGTTACTCGTCCGGACAGGGTCCGCATCCCACTGAAGCTTTCTTT.

In regard to this clonotype: This may arise from a read error, as a much more abundant clone is one base away. This chain connects TRBV12-3 or TRBV12-4 to TRBJ1-2, with D unresolved. With 2 bases removed from V and 7 bases from J, the gap between germline ends came to 20 bases. The CDR3 runs to 16 residues. CDR3 loop: CASSLPIDLLGSGYTF. DNA of the CDR3: TGTGCCAGCAGTTTACCTATAGATCTTTTGGGGAGTGGCTACACCTTC.

This clonotype was seen a handful of times. The chain employs TRBV29-1 and TRBJ2-3, with TRBD2 matching 8 bases. Germline loops: CDR1 SQVTM, CDR2 ANQGSEA. The CDR3 contains 14 residues. The trim removed 3 bases at V and 3 bases at J, leaving 5 bases unmatched. This chain's CDR3 is CSVDKAGGTDTQYF. Here the CDR3 DNA reads TGCAGCGTTGATAAGGCGGGAGGTACAGATACGCAGTATTTT.

This clonotype has more than one count but fewer than ten. The chain employs TRBV28 and TRBJ2-7; D gene unclear. Germline values: CDR1 MDHEN, CDR2 SYDVKM. V lost 2 bases and J lost 0, with 8 bases in between. The CDR3 runs to 14 residues. CDR3 loop: CASSLPLSSYEQYF. In DNA form, the CDR3 reads TGTGCCAGCAGTTTACCCCTTAGCTCCTACGAGCAGTACTTC.

V usage is TRBV27 and J usage is TRBJ2-7; D call uncertain. CDR1 and CDR2 (germline): MNHEY, SMNVEV (reference sequence). The CDR3 is 13 amino acids. Trimming removed 5 bases from V and 0 bases from J, with 8 bases in between. The CDR3 loop is CASSPQPSYEQYF. Written as DNA, the CDR3 is TGTGCCAGCAGTCCACAGCCCTCCTACGAGCAGTACTTC.

This clonotype was recorded once. V usage is TRBV25-1 and J usage is TRBJ1-2; TRBD1 aligns across 7 bases. The CDR3 is made up of 14 amino acids. The germline CDR1 and CDR2 sequences are MGHDK and SYGVNS. J lost 3 bases, V lost 0 bases, and 1 base had no gene match. This CDR3 reads CASSEYGQDYGYTF. The CDR3 region has the DNA TGTGCCAGCAGTGAATATGGACAGGACTATGGCTACACCTTC.

This clonotype was counted only a few times. This chain connects TRBV20-1 to TRBJ2-7; perhaps TRBD1 as D (6 bases). CDR1 is DFQATT and CDR2 is SNEGSKA in the germline V gene (reference sequence). The CDR3 is made up of 12 amino acids. The CDR3, as DNA: TGCGGAGTAGGGGACACCCCTCGGGAGCAGTACTTC. Its translation: CGVGDTPREQYF.

The table lists this clonotype with many counts. The chain uses TRBV6-5 and TRBJ2-7, with D unclear. V lost 0 bases and J lost 1, with 7 bases in between. Germline V gene sequence: CDR1 MNHEY, CDR2 SVGAGI. The length of the CDR3 is 14 residues. CDR3 sequence reads: CASSYSSSSYEQYF. CDR3 bases: TGTGCCAGCAGTTACTCGTCTAGTTCCTACGAGCAGTACTTC.

This clonotype was recorded a few times. The chain combines TRBV10-3 with TRBJ1-1; possibly TRBD1 for D (6 bases). Germline CDR1 reads ENHRY; CDR2 reads SYGVKD. This CDR3 region has 15 residues. The V and J ends lost 3 bases and 2 bases respectively, with 13 bases between them. CDR3 sequence (DNA): TGTGCCATCAGTGATGGGGCAGGGGCAAACACTGAAGCTTTCTTT. Encoded protein: CAISDGAGANTEAFF.

This clonotype came up a few times. The chain combines TRBV12-3 or TRBV12-4 with TRBJ1-4; unclear D gene. V was shortened by 5 bases and J by 8 bases, with 12 bases between the two germline ends. The CDR3 spans 13 residues. CDR3 region: CASSPRTYEKLFF. DNA for the CDR3: TGTGCCAGCAGTCCAAGGACTTACGAAAAACTGTTTTTT.

The chain employs TRBV2 and TRBJ2-1; TRBD2 agrees at 14 bases. Germline trimming cut 6 bases from V and 4 bases from J; bases unmatched to any gene: 5. CDR1 and CDR2 (germline): SNHLY, FYNNEI. CDR3 length: 16 amino acids. This chain's CDR3 is CASRGTSGSLYNEQFF. In DNA form, the CDR3 reads TGTGCCAGCAGGGGGACTAGCGGGAGTCTTTACAATGAGCAGTTCTTC.

The chain is built from TRBV27 and TRBJ2-5, with 11 bases aligning to TRBD2. V was pared by 7 bases and J by 5 bases, with 6 bases of the junction left unmatched. This CDR3 is built from 14 residues. Germline CDR1 reads MNHEY; CDR2 reads SMNVEV (reference sequence). The chain's CDR3 is CASTSGRRRETQYF. The DNA of the CDR3 is TGTGCCAGCACTAGCGGGAGGAGAAGGGAGACCCAGTACTTC.

V and J are TRBV10-1 and TRBJ1-1; D call uncertain. V gave up 5 bases and J gave up 0 bases, with 13 bases separating them. There are 15 residues in the CDR3. From germline, CDR1 is WNHNN and CDR2 SYGVQD (reference sequence). The CDR3 bases are TGCGCCAGCAGTAGAACCCAGGAGATGAACACTGAAGCTTTCTTT. Translated: CASSRTQEMNTEAFF.

The genes are TRBV20-1 and TRBJ2-6; TRBD1 matches at 10 bases. The V segment lost 6 bases and the J segment 2 bases; nucleotides outside the gene matches: 10. CDR3 size: 17 residues. In germline, CDR1 is DFQATT, CDR2 SNEGSKA (reference sequence). The CDR3 reads CSALRRDRGPGANVLTF. As DNA, the CDR3 is TGCAGTGCCCTCAGGCGGGACAGGGGTCCTGGGGCCAACGTCCTGACTTTC.

This clonotype was seen a handful of times. V is TRBV11-1 and J is TRBJ2-7; D perhaps matches TRBD1 (5 bases). CDR1 and CDR2 from the germline V gene are SGHAT and FQDESV (reference sequence). V was clipped by 7 bases and J by 3 bases, with 13 bases between them. The CDR3 runs 13 residues. The CDR3 nucleotides are TGTGCCAGCACGACACCAGGGTACTACGAGCAGTACTTC. Its protein product is CASTTPGYYEQYF.

This clonotype has only a few counts. The chain joins TRBV20-1 to TRBJ2-3; no definite D call. There are 12 residues in the CDR3. V lost 5 bases to trimming and J lost 5 bases, with 11 bases between them. The germline gives CDR1 DFQATT, CDR2 SNEGSKA (reference sequence). CDR3 loop: CSAGNLVDTQYF. DNA of the CDR3: TGCAGTGCTGGCAATCTTGTAGATACGCAGTATTTT.

The V gene is TRBV11-3, the J gene TRBJ2-7; no clear D. The J call may be faulty, since TRBJ2-5 better matches the DNA end. From germline, CDR1 is SGHNT and CDR2 YENEEA. The CDR3 covers 13 residues. CDR3 in amino acids: CASSSDPLVTQYF. CDR3 coding DNA: TGTGCCAGCAGCTCGGACCCGCTGGTGACCCAGTACTTC.

The chain recombines TRBV28 with TRBJ2-5, with 12 bases lining up with TRBD1. V trimming: 3 bases; J trimming: 5 bases; junction bases outside the gene matches: 7. Germline V CDR1 and CDR2: MDHEN, SYDVKM. The CDR3 covers 16 residues. The CDR3 region has the DNA TGTGCCAGCAGTTTGAGTGGGACAGGGGGCGCTGAGACCCAGTACTTC. It codes for CASSLSGTGGAETQYF.

The chain uses TRBV20-1 and TRBJ2-5; 10 bases fit TRBD2. The J call is uncertain, as TRBJ2-7 better fits the DNA end. Per germline, CDR1 DFQATT and CDR2 SNEGSKA (reference sequence). The CDR3 sequence is 16 residues long. CDR3 sequence: CSARDVLAGEYYEQYF. In DNA form, the CDR3 reads TGCAGTGCTAGAGATGTGCTAGCGGGAGAGTACTACGAGCAGTACTTC.

This clonotype was observed a few times. The chain links TRBV28 to TRBJ1-2; TRBD1 agrees at 7 bases. There are 15 residues in the CDR3. In germline, CDR1 is MDHEN, CDR2 SYDVKM. V lost 3 bases, J lost 2 bases, and 6 bases stayed unmatched. The CDR3 DNA reads TGTGCCAGCAGTTTCGGGACAGAGAGAAACTATGGCTACACCTTC. Translated, it gives CASSFGTERNYGYTF.

The V and J genes are TRBV7-6 and TRBJ2-5; D may be TRBD2 (6 bases). The V end was cut by 6 bases, the J end by 2 bases, with 16 bases between. CDR1 SGHVS and CDR2 FNYEAQ come from the germline V gene. The CDR3 is 15 amino acids. Here the CDR3 reads CASRRQGTWQETQYF. The DNA for the CDR3 is TGTGCCAGCAGACGACAAGGGACTTGGCAAGAGACCCAGTACTTC.

The chain links TRBV7-8 to TRBJ1-6, with 7 bases identical to TRBD1. Trimming cost V 3 bases and J 10 bases; bases outside gene matches: 6. Per germline, CDR1 SGHVS and CDR2 FQNEAQ. The CDR3 length is 14 residues. CDR3 loop: CASSFSTGESPLHF. The DNA for the CDR3 is TGTGCCAGCAGCTTTTCCACAGGGGAATCACCCCTCCACTTT.

As for this clonotype: The junction and the germline gene differ at one end; a read error may be behind it. V gene TRBV12-3 or TRBV12-4 combines with J gene TRBJ2-6, with D perhaps matching TRBD1 (6 bases). The CDR3 totals 17 residues. The CDR3, as DNA: TGTGCCAGCAGTTTAGTACAGGGAAGCTCTGGGGCCAACGTCCTGGCTTTC. This sequence encodes CASSLVQGSSGANVLAF.

The chain uses TRBV12-3 or TRBV12-4 and TRBJ2-7, with a weak D call TRBD2 (5 bases). The CDR3 loop spans 18 amino acids. With 3 bases removed from V and 6 bases from J, the gap between germline ends came to 27 bases. This chain's CDR3 is CASSFGDLISASSSEQYF. As DNA, the CDR3 is TGTGCCAGCAGTTTCGGGGATTTGATTTCGGCTTCATCAAGCGAGCAGTACTTC.